What follows are 24 T cell receptor beta chains derived from one specimen sequenced in a study of shared clonotypes between healthy human individuals. The data were produced by immunoSEQ multiplex PCR, yet TCRdb's version contains in-frame clones alone and is incomplete. The profile shows approximately 1,500,000 clones, approximately 98% of them singletons. The sample taken for sequencing was naive CD4+ T cells sorted from blood. The subset is: CD45RA+ positively selected. All receptors come from a man aged 25 to 40 in good health.

The chain joins TRBV15 to TRBJ1-1; unclear D gene. Germline lookup yields CDR1 LNHNV and CDR2 YYDKDF (reference sequence). The ends were cut back, 4 bases at V and 3 bases at J, with 12 bases in the middle. The CDR3 length is 14 residues. Written as DNA, the CDR3 is TGTGCCACCAGCACGCCTAGGCGGGACACTGAAGCTTTCTTT. Its translation is CATSTPRRDTEAFF.

The gene calls are TRBV29-1 and TRBJ1-1; D call uncertain. CDR1 is SQVTM and CDR2 is ANQGSEA in the germline V gene. V dropped 4 bases and J dropped 8 bases, with 8 bases sitting between them. The CDR3 covers 10 residues. CDR3 DNA: TGCAGCGTTGTGGGCAGGGAAGCTTTCTTT. This codes for CSVVGREAFF.

The chain has TRBV4-1 and TRBJ1-5, with D unclear. This CDR3 region has 16 residues. The V end was cut by 1 base, the J end by 4 bases, with 14 bases between. CDR1 is MGHRA, CDR2 YSYEKL, per germline. CDR3 in amino acids: CASSQGRGIRNQPQHF. CDR3 nucleotide sequence: TGCGCCAGCAGCCAAGGTCGGGGAATTCGGAATCAGCCCCAGCATTTT.

This chain connects TRBV5-4 to TRBJ1-3; possibly TRBD1 for D (6 bases). V was pared by 4 bases and J by 3 bases, with 17 bases between. The CDR3 consists of 16 residues. Germline V gene lookup returns CDR1 SGHNT and CDR2 YYREEE (reference sequence). The chain's CDR3 is CASSQTGKGLGNTIYF. DNA of the CDR3: TGTGCCAGCAGCCAAACAGGGAAGGGCCTTGGAAACACCATATATTTT.

This chain links TRBV9 with TRBJ2-1; 13 bases fit TRBD2. Trimming took 4 bases from V and 8 from J; bases not matched to a gene: 6. Germline CDR1 SGDLS, CDR2 YYNGEE. The CDR3 loop spans 15 amino acids. CDR3 sequence (DNA): TGTGCCAGCAGCATGACTAGCGGGAGGCCCGATGAGCAGTTCTTC. Encoded protein: CASSMTSGRPDEQFF.

The V gene is TRBV7-2, the J gene TRBJ1-1, with D perhaps TRBD1 (6 bases). The germline V gene has CDR1 SGHTA and CDR2 FQGNSA. Trimming pared 6 bases from V and 4 bases from J, leaving 12 bases between. This CDR3 has 13 residues. The CDR3 sequence: CASRGGLSTEAFF. CDR3 DNA sequence: TGTGCCAGCAGGGGGGGCCTGAGCACTGAAGCTTTCTTT. Supplemented by reference TRBV7-2 and TRBJ1-1, the full variable domain reads GAGVSQSPSNKVTEKGKDVELRCDPISGHTALYWYRQSLGQGLEFLIYFQGNSAPDKSGLPSDRFSAERTGGSVSTLTIQRTQQEDSAVYLCASRGGLSTEAFFGQGTRLTVV.

The chain combines TRBV10-1 with TRBJ2-2, with D unclear. Germline lookup yields CDR1 WNHNN and CDR2 SYGVQD (reference sequence). CDR3 length: 12 residues. The V end lost 4 bases, the J end lost 6 bases, and 6 bases lay between the germline ends. CDR3: CASSVAAGELFF. The DNA for the CDR3 is TGCGCCAGCAGTGTGGCTGCCGGGGAGCTGTTTTTT.

A note on this clone: The sample has other DNA sequences that encode this CDR3 too. The V call is TRBV25-1, the J call TRBJ1-1; no reliable D call. This CDR3 comprises 13 residues. Germline assignment: CDR1 MGHDK and CDR2 SYGVNS. V was trimmed by 0 bases and J by 1 base, leaving 3 bases between them. DNA of the CDR3: TGTGCCAGCAGTGAATATAGGAACACTGAAGCTTTCTTT. This gives the protein CASSEYRNTEAFF.

The V and J genes are TRBV14 and TRBJ1-1; no reliable D call. The CDR3 covers 12 residues. V lost 1 base, J lost 7 bases, and 7 bases lay in between. Germline V gives CDR1 SGHDN, CDR2 FVKESK. CDR3 in DNA: TGTGCCAGCAGCCAAGTGCCCTATGAAGCTTTCTTT. Protein: CASSQVPYEAFF.

The rearrangement links TRBV21-1 to TRBJ2-1; the table's D call, TRBD2, has no DNA check behind it. TRBV21-1 is a pseudogene locus. This CDR3 has 20 amino acids. CDR3 nucleotide sequence: TGTGCCAGCAGCAAAGTCCTGGGGTTGCTGGGGACTAGCGGAGCAATTGAGCAGTTCTTC. It specifies CASSKVLGLLGTSGAIEQFF.

The rearrangement joins TRBV5-8 to TRBJ1-1, with a tentative D call TRBD1 (5 bases). Germline V gives CDR1 SGHTS, CDR2 YDEGEE. The CDR3 spans 13 residues. The V and J ends lost 3 bases and 6 bases respectively, with 12 bases between them. As DNA, the CDR3 is TGTGCCAGCAGCTACGGGACGACCTCTGAAGCTTTCTTT. This sequence encodes CASSYGTTSEAFF. Variable domain in full (rest from reference TRBV5-8 and TRBJ1-1): EAGVTQSPTHLIKTRGQQATLRCSPISGHTSVYWYQQALGLGLQFLLWYDEGEERNRGNFPPRFSGRQFPNYSSELNVNALELEDSALYLCASSYGTTSEAFFGQGTRLTVV.

The chain links TRBV5-4 to TRBJ2-2, with D possibly TRBD1 on 6 matching bases. The V gene's germline CDR1 is SGHNT and CDR2 YYREEE (reference sequence). The CDR3 length is 16 residues. V was shortened by 0 bases and J by 6 bases, with 15 bases between the two germline ends. This chain's CDR3 is CASSLVSGAGAGELFF. The CDR3 nucleotides are TGTGCCAGCAGCTTGGTGTCAGGGGCCGGGGCCGGGGAGCTGTTTTTT.

V gene TRBV11-2 combines with J gene TRBJ2-5; possibly TRBD2 for D (6 bases). The CDR3 sequence is 13 residues long. V lost 4 bases, J lost 4 bases, and 10 bases lay in between. Germline V CDR1 and CDR2: SGHAT, FQNNGV. The CDR3 protein is CASSYGRGETQYF. For the CDR3, the DNA is TGTGCCAGCAGCTATGGGCGGGGAGAGACCCAGTACTTC.

This chain joins TRBV9 and TRBJ1-1; 7 bases line up with TRBD1. Looked up from germline, CDR1 is SGDLS and CDR2 is YYNGEE. This CDR3 contains 15 residues. Trimming took 4 bases from V and 5 from J; bases not matched to a gene: 11. This CDR3 is CASSSQTGPWTEAFF. The CDR3 nucleotides read TGTGCCAGCAGCTCCCAGACAGGGCCCTGGACTGAAGCTTTCTTT.

In its sample, this clone was seen a few times. This sequence joins TRBV7-8 and TRBJ1-5; the match to TRBD1 covers 7 bases. The CDR3 contains 14 residues. CDR1 is SGHVS, CDR2 FQNEAQ, per germline. Losses at the gene ends were 3 bases for V and 7 bases for J; bases not matched to a gene: 6. The CDR3: CASSLTGRRQPQHF. CDR3 nucleotides: TGTGCCAGCAGCTTGACAGGGAGACGGCAGCCCCAGCATTTT.

This chain connects TRBV2 to TRBJ2-7, with D perhaps TRBD1 (8 bases). Germline V gives CDR1 SNHLY, CDR2 FYNNEI. With 8 bases removed from V and 4 bases from J, the gap between germline ends came to 15 bases. This CDR3 has 13 residues. Written as DNA, the CDR3 is TGTGCCAGCCAAGACAGGGGACTATACGAGCAGTACTTC. As protein: CASQDRGLYEQYF.

The gene calls are TRBV28 and TRBJ1-1; TRBD1 agrees at 7 bases. This CDR3 has 13 residues. Germline CDR1 MDHEN, CDR2 SYDVKM. Trimming took 7 bases from V and 3 from J; bases not matched to a gene: 5. Written as DNA, the CDR3 is TGTGCCAGCACCGGGACAGCAGACACTGAAGCTTTCTTT. This encodes CASTGTADTEAFF.

The chain is built from TRBV18 and TRBJ2-1; 10 bases fit TRBD2. Per the germline V gene, CDR1 is KGHSH and CDR2 is LQKENI. This CDR3 contains 18 residues. V lost 2 bases and J lost 1; bases outside the gene matches: 8. The CDR3 sequence is CASSPIASGSLSYNEQFF. The DNA of the CDR3 is TGTGCCAGCTCACCAATCGCTAGCGGGAGCCTATCCTACAATGAGCAGTTCTTC.

The genes are TRBV7-8 and TRBJ2-1; 8 bases fit TRBD2. From germline, CDR1 is SGHVS and CDR2 FQNEAQ. V trimming: 0 bases; J trimming: 4 bases; junction bases outside the gene matches: 8. This CDR3 is 17 amino acids long. CDR3 protein: CASSLASSGRFYNEQFF. The CDR3 DNA reads TGTGCCAGCAGCTTAGCATCTAGCGGGCGGTTTTACAATGAGCAGTTCTTC.

This clone has just one count. The chain couples TRBV29-1 to TRBJ1-1; 7 bases are shared with TRBD1. Germline V CDR1 and CDR2: SQVTM, ANQGSEA. This CDR3 region has 13 residues. The trim removed 7 bases at V and 3 bases at J, leaving 8 bases unmatched. The CDR3, as DNA: TGCAGCGACACAGGGGACCGGGACACTGAAGCTTTCTTT. This encodes CSDTGDRDTEAFF.

V and J are TRBV21-1 and TRBJ1-4. TRBV21-1 is tagged as a pseudogene. The CDR3 is 15 amino acids. This CDR3 is CASSEKGRVDEKLFF. CDR3 nucleotide sequence: TGTGCCAGCAGCGAAAAGGGAAGGGTCGATGAAAAACTGTTTTTT.

The chain is built from TRBV18 and TRBJ2-4; possibly TRBD2 for D (6 bases). Germline loops: CDR1 KGHSH, CDR2 LQKENI. V shed 2 bases and J shed 8 bases, with 16 bases lying between them. The CDR3 spans 15 residues. The chain's CDR3 is CASSPTGGIGDIQYF. DNA of the CDR3: TGTGCCAGCTCACCAACCGGGGGAATCGGGGACATTCAGTACTTC.

This clone was counted a single time. The CDR3: CASSIASGTSVGNEQFF. Written as DNA, the CDR3 is TGTGCCAGTAGTATAGCCTCCGGGACCTCCGTAGGCAATGAGCAGTTCTTC. The genes are TRBV19 and TRBJ2-1, with D perhaps TRBD1 or TRBD2 (5 bases each). Trimming shortened V by 1 base and J by 6 bases, and 19 bases separated the two germline ends. This CDR3 region has 17 residues. Germline CDR1 LNHDA, CDR2 SQIVND (reference sequence).

The rearrangement uses TRBV9 and TRBJ2-1; 8 bases are a match to TRBD2. V gave up 0 bases and J gave up 6 bases; unmatched junction bases: 2. CDR3 length equals 14 residues. Germline assignment: CDR1 SGDLS and CDR2 YYNGEE. This chain's CDR3 is CASSVGGRSNEQFF. In DNA form, the CDR3 reads TGTGCCAGCAGCGTAGGCGGGAGGAGCAATGAGCAGTTCTTC.